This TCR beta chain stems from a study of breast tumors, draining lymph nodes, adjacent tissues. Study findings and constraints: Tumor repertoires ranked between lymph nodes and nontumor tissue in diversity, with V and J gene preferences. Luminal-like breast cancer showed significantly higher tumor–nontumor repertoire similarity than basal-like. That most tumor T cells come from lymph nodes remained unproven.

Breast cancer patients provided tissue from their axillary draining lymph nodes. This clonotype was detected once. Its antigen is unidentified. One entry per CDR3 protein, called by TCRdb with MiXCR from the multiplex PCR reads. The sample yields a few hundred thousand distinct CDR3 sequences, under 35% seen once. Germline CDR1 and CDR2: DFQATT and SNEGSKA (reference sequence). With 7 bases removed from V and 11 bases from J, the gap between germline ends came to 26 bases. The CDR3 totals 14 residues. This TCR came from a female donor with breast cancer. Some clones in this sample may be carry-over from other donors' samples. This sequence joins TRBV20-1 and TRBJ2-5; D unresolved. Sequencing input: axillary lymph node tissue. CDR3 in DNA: TGCAGTGTTAGTATGAGCGTGGGTGCAGCTACGCAGTACTTC. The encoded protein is CSVSMSVGAATQYF.